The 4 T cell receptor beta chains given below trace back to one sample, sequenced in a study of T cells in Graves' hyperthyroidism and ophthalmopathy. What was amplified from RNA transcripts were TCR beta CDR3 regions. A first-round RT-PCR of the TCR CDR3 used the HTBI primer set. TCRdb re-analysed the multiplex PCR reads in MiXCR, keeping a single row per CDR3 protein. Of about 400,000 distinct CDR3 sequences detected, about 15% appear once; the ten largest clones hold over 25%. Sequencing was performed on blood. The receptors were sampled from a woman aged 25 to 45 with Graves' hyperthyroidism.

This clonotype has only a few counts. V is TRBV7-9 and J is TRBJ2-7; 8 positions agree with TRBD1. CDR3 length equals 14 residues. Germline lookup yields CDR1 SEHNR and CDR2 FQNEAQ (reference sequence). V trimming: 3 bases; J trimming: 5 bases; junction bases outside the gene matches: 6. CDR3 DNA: TGTGCCAGCAGCTTTGGACAGGGAGTCGACGAGCAGTACTTC. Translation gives CASSFGQGVDEQYF.

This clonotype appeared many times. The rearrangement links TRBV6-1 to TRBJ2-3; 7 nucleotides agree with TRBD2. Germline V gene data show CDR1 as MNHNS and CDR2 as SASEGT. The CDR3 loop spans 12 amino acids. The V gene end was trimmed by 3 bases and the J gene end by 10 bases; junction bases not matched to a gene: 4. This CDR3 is CASSDRGSAQYF. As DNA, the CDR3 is TGTGCCAGCAGTGACCGCGGGAGCGCGCAGTATTTT.

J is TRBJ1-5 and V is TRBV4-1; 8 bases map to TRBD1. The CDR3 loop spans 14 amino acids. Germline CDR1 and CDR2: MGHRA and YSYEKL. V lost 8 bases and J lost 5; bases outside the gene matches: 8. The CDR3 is CASGRDRRDQPQHF. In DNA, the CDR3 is TGCGCCAGCGGAAGGGACAGGCGAGATCAGCCCCAGCATTTT.

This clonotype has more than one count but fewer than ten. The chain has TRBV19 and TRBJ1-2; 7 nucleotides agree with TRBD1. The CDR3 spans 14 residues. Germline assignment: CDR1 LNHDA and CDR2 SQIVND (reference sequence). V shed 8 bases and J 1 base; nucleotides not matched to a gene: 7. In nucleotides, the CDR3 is TGTGCCAGTTCCCGGACAGGCAATAACTATGGCTACACCTTC. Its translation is CASSRTGNNYGYTF.